The sequence of this TCR beta chain was determined in a study of cytomegalovirus exposure and HLA in healthy donors. Healthy bone marrow donors made up the cohort. Study results and caveats: Reportedly, TCR beta sequences accurately predicted HLA-A and HLA-B alleles in most subjects. There were several of the most significant clusters that appeared linked to common viral pathogens in a later analysis. In vitro checks showed that three CMV-associated chains really do target CMV antigens.

This CDR3 has 15 residues. With 1 base removed from V and 3 bases from J, the gap between germline ends came to 12 bases. The germline V gene has CDR1 SEHNR and CDR2 FQNEAQ (reference sequence). With regard to this clone: Antigen unknown.

13 Jbeta primers and 60 Vbeta primers were used for the PCR. Sequencing used immunoSEQ multiplex PCR; TCRdb keeps in-frame clones, though not all of them. The sample holds about 170,000 clones, 85% seen once. The chain carries TRBV7-9 and TRBJ1-1, with D perhaps matching TRBD1 (6 bases). The sequence came from a boy aged 2-15 years in good health and CMV-seronegative. Sequenced sample: PBMCs. The CDR3 nucleotides read TGTGCCAGCAGCTTAGAGGCAGGGGCTGACACTGAAGCTTTCTTT. Translated, it gives CASSLEAGADTEAFF.